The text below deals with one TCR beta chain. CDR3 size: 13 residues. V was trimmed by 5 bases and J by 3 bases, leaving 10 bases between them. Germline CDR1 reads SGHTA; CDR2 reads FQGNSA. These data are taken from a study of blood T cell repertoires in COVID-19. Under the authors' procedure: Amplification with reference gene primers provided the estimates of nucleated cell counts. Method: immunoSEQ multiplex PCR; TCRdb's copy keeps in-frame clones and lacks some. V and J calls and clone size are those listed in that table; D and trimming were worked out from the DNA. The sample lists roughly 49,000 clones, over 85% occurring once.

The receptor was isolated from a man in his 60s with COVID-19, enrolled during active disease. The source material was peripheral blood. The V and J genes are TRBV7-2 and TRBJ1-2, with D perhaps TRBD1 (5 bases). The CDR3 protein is CASSTREDYGYTF. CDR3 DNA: TGTGCCAGCAGCACCAGGGAGGACTATGGCTACACCTTC.